This T cell receptor beta chain was sequenced in a study of sequential checkpoint blockade in melanoma. The overall study: Arm A got nivolumab then ipilimumab; arm B the reverse, 1:1.

In this sample, this clone is medium-sized. The protocol was immunoSEQ multiplex PCR, while the TCRdb copy is restricted to in-frame clones and leaves out a portion. The repertoire holds approximately 8,200 clones, with roughly three fifths as singletons. The treatment was: randomized to nivolumab then ipilimumab (arm A) or the reverse (arm B). No patient had prior DNA-damaging chemotherapy. PBMC sorting kept live CD3+CD8+ cells without CD19 or CD56. This CDR3 is 16 amino acids long. CDR1 is LNHNV, CDR2 YYDKDF, per germline (reference sequence). J gave up 1 base and V 1 base, and 5 bases lay outside the gene matches.

V gene TRBV15 combines with J gene TRBJ2-3, with 7 bases fitting TRBD2. Specimen: CD8+ T cells sorted from blood (inferred from file names), collected from a patient given nivolumab and ipilimumab in sequence. This receptor was obtained from a human donor with melanoma. CDR3 DNA sequence: TGTGCCACCAGCAGAGCCCGGGGGGTGGGCACAGATACGCAGTATTTT. It codes for CATSRARGVGTDTQYF.